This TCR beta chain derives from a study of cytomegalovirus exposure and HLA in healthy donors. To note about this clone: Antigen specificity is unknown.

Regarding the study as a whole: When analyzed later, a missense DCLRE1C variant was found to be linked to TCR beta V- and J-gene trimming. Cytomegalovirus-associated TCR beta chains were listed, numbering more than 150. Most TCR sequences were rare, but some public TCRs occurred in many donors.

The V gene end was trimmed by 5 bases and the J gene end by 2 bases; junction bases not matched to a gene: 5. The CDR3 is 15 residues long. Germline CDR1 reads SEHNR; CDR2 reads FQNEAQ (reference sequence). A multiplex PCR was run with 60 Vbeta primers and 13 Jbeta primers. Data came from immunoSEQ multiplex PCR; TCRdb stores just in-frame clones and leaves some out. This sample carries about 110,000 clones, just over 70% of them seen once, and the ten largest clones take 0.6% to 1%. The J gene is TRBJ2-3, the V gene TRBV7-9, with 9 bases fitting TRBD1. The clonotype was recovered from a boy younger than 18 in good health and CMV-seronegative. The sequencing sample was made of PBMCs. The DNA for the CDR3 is TGTGCCAGCAGCCCGGGGACAGGGCACACAGATACGCAGTATTTT. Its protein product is CASSPGTGHTDTQYF.